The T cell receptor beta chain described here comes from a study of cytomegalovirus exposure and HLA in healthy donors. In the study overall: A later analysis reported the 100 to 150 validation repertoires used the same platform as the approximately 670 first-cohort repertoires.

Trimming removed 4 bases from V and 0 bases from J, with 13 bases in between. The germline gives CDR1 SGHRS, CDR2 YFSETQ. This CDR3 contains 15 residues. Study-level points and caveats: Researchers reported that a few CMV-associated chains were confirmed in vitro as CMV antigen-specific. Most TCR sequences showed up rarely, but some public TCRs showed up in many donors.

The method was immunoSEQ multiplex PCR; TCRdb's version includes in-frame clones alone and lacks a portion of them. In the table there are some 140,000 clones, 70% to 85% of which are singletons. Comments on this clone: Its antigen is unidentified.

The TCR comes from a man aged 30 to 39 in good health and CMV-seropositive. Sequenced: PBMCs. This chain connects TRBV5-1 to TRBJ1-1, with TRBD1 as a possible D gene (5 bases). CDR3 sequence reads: CASSPGGSMNTEAFF. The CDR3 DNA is TGCGCCAGCAGCCCGGGGGGTTCGATGAACACTGAAGCTTTCTTT.